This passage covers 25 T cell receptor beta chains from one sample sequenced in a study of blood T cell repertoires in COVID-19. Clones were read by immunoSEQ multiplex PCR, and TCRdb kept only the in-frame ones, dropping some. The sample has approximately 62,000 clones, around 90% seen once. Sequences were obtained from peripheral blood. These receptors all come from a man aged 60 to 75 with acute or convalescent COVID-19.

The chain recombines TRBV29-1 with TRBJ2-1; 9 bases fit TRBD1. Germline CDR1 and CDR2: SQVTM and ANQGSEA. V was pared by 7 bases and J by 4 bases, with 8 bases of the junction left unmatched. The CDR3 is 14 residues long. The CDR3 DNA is TGCAGCGCCGAGCGGGACAGGGATTACAATGAGCAGTTCTTC. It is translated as CSAERDRDYNEQFF.

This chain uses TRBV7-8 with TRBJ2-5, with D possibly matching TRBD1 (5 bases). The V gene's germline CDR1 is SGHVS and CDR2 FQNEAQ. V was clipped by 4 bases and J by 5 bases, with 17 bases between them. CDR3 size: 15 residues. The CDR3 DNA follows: TGTGCCAGCAGCTCGACAGCCAACGGGCGCGAGACCCAGTACTTC. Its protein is CASSSTANGRETQYF.

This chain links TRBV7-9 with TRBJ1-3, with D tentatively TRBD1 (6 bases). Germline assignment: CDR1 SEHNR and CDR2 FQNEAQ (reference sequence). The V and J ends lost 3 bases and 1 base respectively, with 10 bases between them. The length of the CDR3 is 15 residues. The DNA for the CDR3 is TGTGCCAGCAGCTTCGGACAGAGGTCTGGAAACACCATATATTTT. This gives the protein CASSFGQRSGNTIYF.

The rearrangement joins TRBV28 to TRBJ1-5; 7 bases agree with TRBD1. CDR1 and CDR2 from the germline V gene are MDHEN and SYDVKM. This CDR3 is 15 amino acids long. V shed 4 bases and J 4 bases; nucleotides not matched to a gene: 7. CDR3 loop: CASSSDRAANQPQHF. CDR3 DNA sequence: TGTGCCAGCAGTTCTGACAGGGCGGCGAATCAGCCCCAGCATTTT.

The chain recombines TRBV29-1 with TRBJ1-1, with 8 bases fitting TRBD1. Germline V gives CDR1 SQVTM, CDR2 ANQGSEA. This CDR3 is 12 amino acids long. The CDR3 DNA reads TGCTTATGCGGACAGGGAATCACTGAAGCTTTCTTT. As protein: CLCGQGITEAFF.

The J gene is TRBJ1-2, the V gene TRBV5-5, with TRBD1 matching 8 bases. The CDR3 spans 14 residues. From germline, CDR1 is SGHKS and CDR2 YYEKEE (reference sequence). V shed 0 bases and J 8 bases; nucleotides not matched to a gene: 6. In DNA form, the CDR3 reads TGTGCCAGCAGCTTGGGGACAGGGAATGGGGGCTACACCTTC. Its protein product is CASSLGTGNGGYTF.

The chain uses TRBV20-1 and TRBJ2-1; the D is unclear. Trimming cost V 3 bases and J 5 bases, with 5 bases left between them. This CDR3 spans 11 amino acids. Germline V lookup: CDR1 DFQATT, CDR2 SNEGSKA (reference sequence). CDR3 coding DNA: TGCAGTGCTAGGAGTAACAATGAGCAGTTCTTC. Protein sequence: CSARSNNEQFF.

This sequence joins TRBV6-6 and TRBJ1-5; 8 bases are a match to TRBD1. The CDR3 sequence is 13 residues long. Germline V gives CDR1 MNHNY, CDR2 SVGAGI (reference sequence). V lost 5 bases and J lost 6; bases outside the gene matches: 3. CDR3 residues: CASSTGGGQPQHF. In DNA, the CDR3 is TGTGCCAGCAGTACAGGGGGGGGTCAGCCCCAGCATTTT.

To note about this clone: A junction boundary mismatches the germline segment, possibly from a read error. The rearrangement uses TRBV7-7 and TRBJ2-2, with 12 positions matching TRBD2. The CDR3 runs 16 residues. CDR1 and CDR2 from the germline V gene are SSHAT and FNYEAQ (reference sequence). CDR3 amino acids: CASSIRLAGATGELFF. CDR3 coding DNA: TGTGCTAGCAGCATCCGACTAGCGGGAGCAACCGGGGAGCTGTTTTTT.

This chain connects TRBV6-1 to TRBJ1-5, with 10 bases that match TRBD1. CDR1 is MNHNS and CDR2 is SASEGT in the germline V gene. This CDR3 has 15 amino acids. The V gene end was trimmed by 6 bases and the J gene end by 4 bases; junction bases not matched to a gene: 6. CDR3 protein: CASRAGTGVNQPQHF. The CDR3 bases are TGTGCCAGCAGGGCCGGGACAGGGGTGAATCAGCCCCAGCATTTT.

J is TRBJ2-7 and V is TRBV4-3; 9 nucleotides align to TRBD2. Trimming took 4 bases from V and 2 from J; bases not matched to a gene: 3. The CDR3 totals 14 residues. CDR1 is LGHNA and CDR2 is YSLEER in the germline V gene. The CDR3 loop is CASSRGLAAYEQYF. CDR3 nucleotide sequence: TGCGCCAGCAGCCGGGGACTAGCAGCCTACGAGCAGTACTTC.

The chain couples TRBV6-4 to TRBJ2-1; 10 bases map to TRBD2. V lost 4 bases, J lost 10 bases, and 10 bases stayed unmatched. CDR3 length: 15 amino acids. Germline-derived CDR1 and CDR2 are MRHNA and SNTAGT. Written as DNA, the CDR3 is TGTGCCAGCAGTGTTGGACTAGCGGAGACCCGGGAGCAGTTCTTC. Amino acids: CASSVGLAETREQFF.

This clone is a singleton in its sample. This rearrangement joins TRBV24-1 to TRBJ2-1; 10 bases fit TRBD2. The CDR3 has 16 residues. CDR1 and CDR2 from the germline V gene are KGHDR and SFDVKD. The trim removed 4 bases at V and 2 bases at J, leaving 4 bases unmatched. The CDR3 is CATSDEGLAPYNEQFF. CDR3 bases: TGTGCCACCAGTGACGAGGGACTAGCGCCCTACAATGAGCAGTTCTTC.

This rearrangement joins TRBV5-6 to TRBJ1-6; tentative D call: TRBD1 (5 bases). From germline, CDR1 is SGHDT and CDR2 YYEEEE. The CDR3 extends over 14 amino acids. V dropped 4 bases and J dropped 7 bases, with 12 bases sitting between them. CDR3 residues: CASSPRQTNSPLHF. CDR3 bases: TGTGCCAGCAGCCCTCGACAGACAAATTCACCCCTCCACTTT.

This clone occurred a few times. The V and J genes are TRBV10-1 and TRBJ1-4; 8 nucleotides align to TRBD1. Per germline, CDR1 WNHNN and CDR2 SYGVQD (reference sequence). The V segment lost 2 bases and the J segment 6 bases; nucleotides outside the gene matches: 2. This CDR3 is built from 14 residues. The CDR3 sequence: CASSEDRGDEKLFF. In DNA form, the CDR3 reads TGCGCCAGCAGTGAGGACAGGGGAGATGAAAAACTGTTTTTT.

The CDR3 DNA is TGTGCCAGCAGCCCCTCCCCGGACAGGGTCACTAACTATGGCTACACCTTC. It specifies CASSPSPDRVTNYGYTF. The chain uses TRBV5-6 and TRBJ1-2; 8 nucleotides match TRBD1. CDR3 length: 17 amino acids. Germline assignment: CDR1 SGHDT and CDR2 YYEEEE. V lost 4 bases, J lost 0 bases, and 11 bases stayed unmatched.

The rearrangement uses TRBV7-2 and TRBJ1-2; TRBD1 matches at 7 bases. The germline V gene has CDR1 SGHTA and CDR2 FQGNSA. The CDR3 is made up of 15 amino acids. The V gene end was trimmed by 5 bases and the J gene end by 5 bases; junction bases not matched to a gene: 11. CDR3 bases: TGTGCCAGCAGCCCAACCGACAGGGAAGATTATGGCTACACCTTC. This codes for CASSPTDREDYGYTF. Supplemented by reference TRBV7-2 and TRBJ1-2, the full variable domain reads GAGVSQSPSNKVTEKGKDVELRCDPISGHTALYWYRQSLGQGLEFLIYFQGNSAPDKSGLPSDRFSAERTGGSVSTLTIQRTQQEDSAVYLCASSPTDREDYGYTFGSGTRLTVV.

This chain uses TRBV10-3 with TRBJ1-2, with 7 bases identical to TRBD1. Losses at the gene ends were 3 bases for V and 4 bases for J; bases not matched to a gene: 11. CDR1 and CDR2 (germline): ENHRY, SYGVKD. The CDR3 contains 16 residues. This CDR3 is CAISEGGVRSAYGYTF. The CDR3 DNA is TGTGCCATCAGTGAAGGGGGCGTCAGGTCCGCCTATGGCTACACCTTC.

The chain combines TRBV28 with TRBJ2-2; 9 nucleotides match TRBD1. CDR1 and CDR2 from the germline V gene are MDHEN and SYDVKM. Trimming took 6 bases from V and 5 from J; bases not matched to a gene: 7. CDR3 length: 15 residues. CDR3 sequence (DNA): TGTGCCAGCAGCTTAAACAGGGGGCGAACCGGGGAGCTGTTTTTT. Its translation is CASSLNRGRTGELFF.

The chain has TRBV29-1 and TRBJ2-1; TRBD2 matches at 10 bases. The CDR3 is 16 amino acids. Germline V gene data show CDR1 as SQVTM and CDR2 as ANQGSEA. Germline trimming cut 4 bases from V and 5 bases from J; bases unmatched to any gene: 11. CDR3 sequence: CSVGSGRINWDNEQFF. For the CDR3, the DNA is TGCAGCGTTGGTAGCGGGAGGATCAACTGGGACAATGAGCAGTTCTTC.

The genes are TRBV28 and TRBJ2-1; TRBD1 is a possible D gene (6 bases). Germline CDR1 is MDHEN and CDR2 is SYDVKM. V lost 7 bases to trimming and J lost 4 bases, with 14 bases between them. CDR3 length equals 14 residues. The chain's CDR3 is CASTRPGQYNEQFF. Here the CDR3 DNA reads TGTGCCAGCACACGGCCGGGACAATACAATGAGCAGTTCTTC.

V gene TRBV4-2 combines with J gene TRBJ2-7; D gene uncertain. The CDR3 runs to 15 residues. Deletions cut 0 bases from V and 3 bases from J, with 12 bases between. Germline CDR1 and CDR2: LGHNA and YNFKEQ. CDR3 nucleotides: TGTGCCAGCAGCCAAGATATCGAGGAATTCTACGAGCAGTACTTC. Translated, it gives CASSQDIEEFYEQYF.

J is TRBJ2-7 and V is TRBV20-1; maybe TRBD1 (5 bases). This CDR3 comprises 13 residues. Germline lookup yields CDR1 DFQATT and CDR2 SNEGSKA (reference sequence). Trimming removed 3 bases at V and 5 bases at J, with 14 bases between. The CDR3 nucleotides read TGCAGTGCTAGTTCAGGGCATAAGGACGAGCAGTACTTC. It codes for CSASSGHKDEQYF.

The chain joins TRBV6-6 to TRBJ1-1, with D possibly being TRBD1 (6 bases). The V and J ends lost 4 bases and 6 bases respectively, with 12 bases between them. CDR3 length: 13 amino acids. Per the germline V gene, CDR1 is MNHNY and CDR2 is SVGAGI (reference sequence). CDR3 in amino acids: CASSFRGDAEAFF. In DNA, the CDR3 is TGTGCCAGCAGTTTCAGGGGTGACGCTGAAGCTTTCTTT.

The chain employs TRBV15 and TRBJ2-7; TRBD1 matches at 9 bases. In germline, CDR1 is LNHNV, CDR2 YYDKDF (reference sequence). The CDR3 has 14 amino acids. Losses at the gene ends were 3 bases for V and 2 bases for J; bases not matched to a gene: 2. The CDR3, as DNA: TGTGCCACCAGCAGGGGGACAGGGCCCTACGAGCAGTACTTC. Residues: CATSRGTGPYEQYF.